This T cell receptor beta chain was profiled in a study of T cell changes during pregnancy in multiple sclerosis. Produced via immunoSEQ multiplex PCR; TCRdb's table is partial and in-frame only. The top ten hold 0.89% of the sample, which has 55,000 to 65,000 clones, around 90% seen once. CDR1 is MNHEY, CDR2 SVGAGI, per germline. V trimming: 5 bases; J trimming: 2 bases; junction bases outside the gene matches: 4. The CDR3 covers 15 residues. Specimen: peripheral blood, collected in the first trimester of pregnancy. The receptor was isolated from a female donor in good health, enrolled as a control in a pregnancy study. V gene TRBV6-5 combines with J gene TRBJ2-7, with 12 bases that match TRBD2. The CDR3 DNA reads TGTGCCAGCAGTCTAACTAGCGGGGGGACCTACGAGCAGTACTTC. Protein: CASSLTSGGTYEQYF.